These T cell receptor beta chains were read from a single sample in a study of CDR3 diversity in severe acne. TCRdb re-analysed the PCR reads in MiXCR, keeping a single row per CDR3 protein. The sample lists more than 70,000 distinct CDR3 sequences, 49% seen once, with around a tenth in the top ten. Material: blood. These TCRs come from a male donor with severe acne vulgaris. Both conserved end residues are part of each CDR3. The order of the fields is J gene, V gene, D gene, CDR3 length, clone size, CDR3 protein, CDR3 DNA. D genes are given only for firm matches. Clone size is given for some rows only: seen once, a few or many times, or a class if the clone is expanded.

TRBJ1-1 | TRBV19 | NA | 13 | few | CASSIVPITEAFF | TGTGCCAGTAGTATCGTTCCGATCACTGAAGCTTTCTTT
TRBJ2-1 | TRBV20-1 | TRBD1 | 15 | many | CSARLYGQGNLPPLF | TGCAGTGCTCGCCTTTACGGACAGGGGAATCTCCCCCCCCTATTC
TRBJ2-3 | TRBV7-9 | NA | 16 | NA | CASSLVRPTRTDTQYF | TGTGCCAGCAGCTTAGTCCGACCAACCCGCACAGATACGCAGTATTTT
TRBJ2-3 | TRBV12-3/TRBV12-4 | TRBD2 | 18 | NA | CASSLMVLPGGLTDTQYF | TGTGCCAGCAGTTTGATGGTTTTGCCGGGAGGTCTGACAGATACGCAGTATTTT
TRBJ2-7 | TRBV29-1 | NA | 13 | NA | CSVGLASGYEQYF | TGCAGCGTTGGTCTAGCATCTGGCTACGAGCAGTACTTC
TRBJ1-2 | TRBV29-1 | NA | 14 | NA | CSVEKGGFSYGYTF | TGCAGCGTTGAGAAGGGTGGGTTCAGCTATGGCTACACCTTC
TRBJ2-7 | TRBV7-2 | TRBD1 | 15 | many | CASSLPGQGSTRQYF | TGTGCCAGCAGCCTGCCGGGACAGGGATCTACGAGGCAGTACTTC
TRBJ1-1 | TRBV19 | TRBD1 | 13 | NA | CASSRDRVTEAFF | TGTGCCAGTAGTAGGGACAGGGTCACTGAAGCTTTCTTT
TRBJ1-1 | TRBV2 | NA | 10 | NA | CASRGHEAFF | TGTGCCAGCAGGGGACATGAAGCTTTCTTT
TRBJ1-5 | TRBV25-1 | NA | 15 | few | CASSESPDSNQPQHF | TGTGCCAGCAGTGAATCGCCAGATAGCAATCAGCCCCAGCATTTT
TRBJ2-1 | TRBV9 | TRBD1 | 14 | many | CASSVTDRNNEQFF | TGTGCCAGCAGCGTAACGGACAGGAACAATGAGCAGTTCTTC
TRBJ2-3 | TRBV20-1 | NA | 14 | many | CSASSVNLLDTQYF | TGCAGTGCTAGTTCGGTTAACCTCTTGGATACGCAGTATTTT
TRBJ2-7 | TRBV20-1 | TRBD1 | 13 | NA | CSAWDREGYGRYF | TGCAGTGCCTGGGACAGGGAGGGTTACGGGCGGTACTTC
TRBJ1-1 | TRBV19 | NA | 14 | NA | CASSSRGMNTEAFF | TGTGCCAGTAGTTCCCGAGGCATGAACACTGAAGCTTTCTTT
TRBJ1-2 | TRBV7-9 | NA | 15 | many | CASSLGAEEAYGYTF | TGTGCCAGCAGCTTAGGGGCCGAGGAAGCTTATGGCTACACCTTC
TRBJ1-6 | TRBV20-1 | NA | 15 | NA | CSARRRGSLDSPLHF | TGCAGTGCTAGGAGGAGGGGCAGCCTGGATTCACCCCTCCACTTT
TRBJ2-3 | TRBV5-1 | NA | 14 | NA | CASSYGQGMGPQYF | TGCGCCAGCAGCTACGGGCAGGGTATGGGGCCGCAGTATTTT
TRBJ1-2 | TRBV29-1 | NA | 13 | NA | CSSNRDGGPGYTF | TGCAGCAGCAACAGGGATGGGGGACCCGGCTACACCTTC
TRBJ2-6 | TRBV6-2/TRBV6-3 | NA | 15 | many | CASRESSSGANVLTF | TGTGCCAGCAGGGAAAGTAGCTCTGGGGCCAACGTCCTGACTTTC
TRBJ2-5 | TRBV6-5 | TRBD1 | 15 | NA | CASSGDRGERETQYF | TGTGCCAGCAGTGGGGACAGGGGGGAGAGGGAGACCCAGTACTTC
TRBJ2-3 | TRBV10-1 | TRBD2 | 21 | NA | CASSEWGLRGEREGEQDTQYF | TGCGCCAGCAGTGAGTGGGGGCTCAGGGGTGAGCGGGAGGGAGAACAAGATACGCAGTATTTT
TRBJ2-1 | TRBV27 | NA | 16 | many | CANNLLPGLTYNEQFF | TGTGCCAACAACCTCCTCCCGGGTTTAACCTACAATGAGCAGTTCTTC
TRBJ1-6 | TRBV6-1 | NA | 13 | many | CASRAAYNSPLHF | TGTGCCAGCAGAGCAGCCTATAATTCACCCCTCCACTTT
TRBJ2-5 | TRBV28 | TRBD1 | 15 | once | CASRVKQGAKETQYF | TGTGCCAGCAGAGTCAAACAGGGGGCGAAGGAGACCCAGTACTTC
TRBJ2-7 | TRBV7-2 | TRBD2 | 13 | few | CASSIGGAYEQYF | TGTGCCAGCAGTATCGGGGGGGCCTACGAGCAGTACTTC